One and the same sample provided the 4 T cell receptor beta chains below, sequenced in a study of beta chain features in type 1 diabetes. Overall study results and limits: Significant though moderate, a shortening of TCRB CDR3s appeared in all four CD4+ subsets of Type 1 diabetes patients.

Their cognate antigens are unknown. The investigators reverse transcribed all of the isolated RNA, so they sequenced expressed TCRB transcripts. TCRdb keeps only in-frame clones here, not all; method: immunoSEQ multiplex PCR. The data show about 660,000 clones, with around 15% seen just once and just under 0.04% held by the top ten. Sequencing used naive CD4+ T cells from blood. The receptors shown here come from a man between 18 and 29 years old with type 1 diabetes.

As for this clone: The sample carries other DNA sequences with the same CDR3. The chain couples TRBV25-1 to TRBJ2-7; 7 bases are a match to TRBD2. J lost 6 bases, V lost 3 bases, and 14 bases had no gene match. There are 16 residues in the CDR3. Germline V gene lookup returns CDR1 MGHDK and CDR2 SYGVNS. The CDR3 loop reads CASSEIGAGKGLEQYF. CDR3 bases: TGTGCCAGCAGTGAGATCGGAGCGGGAAAGGGGCTCGAGCAGTACTTC.

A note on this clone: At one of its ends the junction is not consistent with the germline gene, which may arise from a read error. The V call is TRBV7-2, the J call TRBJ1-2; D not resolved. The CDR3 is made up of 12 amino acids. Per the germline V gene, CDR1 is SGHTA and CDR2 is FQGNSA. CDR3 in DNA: TGTGCCAGCATCAAGATCGGAGTAAGGAAATCCTTC. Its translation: CASIKIGVRKSF. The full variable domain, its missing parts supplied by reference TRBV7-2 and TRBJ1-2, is GAGVSQSPSNKVTEKGKDVELRCDPISGHTALYWYRQSLGQGLEFLIYFQGNSAPDKSGLPSDRFSAERTGGSVSTLTIQRTQQEDSAVYLCASIKIGVRKSFGSGTRLTVV.

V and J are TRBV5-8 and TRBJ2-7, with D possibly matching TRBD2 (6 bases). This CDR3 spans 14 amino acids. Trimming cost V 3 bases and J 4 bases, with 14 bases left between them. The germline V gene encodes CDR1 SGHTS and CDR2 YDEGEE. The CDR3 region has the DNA TGTGCCAGCAGCTCGAGGCGGGGAGATTACGAGCAGTACTTC. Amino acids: CASSSRRGDYEQYF. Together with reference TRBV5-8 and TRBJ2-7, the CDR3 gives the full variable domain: EAGVTQSPTHLIKTRGQQATLRCSPISGHTSVYWYQQALGLGLQFLLWYDEGEERNRGNFPPRFSGRQFPNYSSELNVNALELEDSALYLCASSSRRGDYEQYFGPGTRLTVT.

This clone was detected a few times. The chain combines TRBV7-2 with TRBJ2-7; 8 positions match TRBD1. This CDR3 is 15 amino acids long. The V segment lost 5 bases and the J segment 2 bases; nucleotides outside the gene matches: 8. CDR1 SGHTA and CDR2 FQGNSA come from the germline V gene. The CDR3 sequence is CASSPLDRVAYEQYF. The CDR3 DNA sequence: TGTGCCAGCAGCCCGTTGGACAGGGTAGCCTACGAGCAGTACTTC.